This T cell receptor beta chain is from a study of blood T cell repertoires in COVID-19. The repertoire was sequenced with immunoSEQ multiplex PCR; TCRdb's copy has only in-frame clones and lacks some. The sample carries 160,000 or so clones, around 76% recorded once. The CDR3 runs 16 residues. With 0 bases clipped from V and 5 bases from J, the junction kept 9 bases outside the gene matches. Germline CDR1 SGHRS, CDR2 YFSETQ. V gene TRBV5-1 combines with J gene TRBJ1-2; 8 positions agree with TRBD1. The source is a woman between 65 and 79 years old with acute or convalescent COVID-19. The sequencing input was peripheral blood. This CDR3 reads CASSLGYTGTGYGYTF. DNA for the CDR3: TGCGCCAGCAGCTTGGGCTATACCGGGACAGGTTATGGCTACACCTTC.